This entry concerns a single TCR beta chain. The CDR3 consists of 15 residues. Per the germline V gene, CDR1 is PRHDT and CDR2 is FYEKMQ (reference sequence). Trimming took 5 bases from V and 6 from J; bases not matched to a gene: 12. Method: immunoSEQ multiplex PCR; TCRdb's copy keeps in-frame clones and lacks some. This table has 110,000 to 150,000 clones, approximately 88% appearing once. The entry originates in a study of control samples from healthy donors and cancer patients. What was sequenced was blood. This receptor was obtained from a man aged 25 to 40 in good health. This sequence joins TRBV13 and TRBJ1-1; 7 bases are shared with TRBD1. This chain's CDR3 is CASSPPLTGSPEAFF. The DNA for the CDR3 is TGTGCCAGCAGCCCACCCCTGACAGGGAGCCCTGAAGCTTTCTTT.